This TCR beta chain was recorded in a study of memory CD4+ T cells and cytomegalovirus serostatus. Single viable CD3+CD4+CD8-CD45RO+ cells were sorted as the memory CD4+ T cells. Some clones are missing from TCRdb's copy, which holds only in-frame ones; the method was immunoSEQ multiplex PCR. The sample carries approximately 46,000 clones, roughly three quarters recorded once. Trimming shortened V by 1 base and J by 2 bases, and 8 bases separated the two germline ends. CDR1 is GTSNPN, CDR2 SVGIG, per germline (reference sequence). The CDR3 is 13 amino acids. This receptor was obtained from an adult in good health and CMV-seronegative. The sequenced material came from memory CD4+ T cells from blood. The gene calls are TRBV30 and TRBJ1-1, with D possibly TRBD1 on 5 matching bases. The CDR3 loop reads CAWSGQFNTEAFF. Written as DNA, the CDR3 is TGTGCCTGGAGTGGACAGTTTAACACTGAAGCTTTCTTT.